A selection of T cell receptor beta chains follows, all from one sample in a study of blood T cell repertoires in COVID-19. The repertoire was sequenced with immunoSEQ multiplex PCR; TCRdb's copy has only in-frame clones and lacks some. This sample has approximately 210,000 clones; 83% occur once, and the top ten carry approximately 2.6%. Specimen: peripheral blood. The receptors were sampled from a woman between 65 and 79 years old with active or convalescent COVID-19. CDR3s include the opening cysteine and the closing phenylalanine or tryptophan. The order of the fields is J gene, V gene, clone size, D gene, CDR3 protein, CDR3 DNA. D genes are given only for firm matches. Not all rows give a size; the values are once, few, many and, for expanded clones, a class.

TRBJ1-2,TRBV19,once,TRBD1,CASTRGTAPSNYGYTF,TGTGCCAGTACACGAGGGACAGCTCCCTCGAACTATGGCTACACCTTC
TRBJ2-5,TRBV10-2,few,TRBD2,CASSEPSGGQETQYF,TGCGCCAGCAGTGAACCTAGCGGGGGTCAAGAGACCCAGTACTTC
TRBJ1-5,TRBV19,NA,TRBD1,CASSSQTGAHQPQHF,TGTGCCAGTAGTAGTCAGACAGGGGCCCATCAGCCCCAGCATTTT
TRBJ1-4,TRBV7-9,once,NA,CASSLSGANEKLFF,TGTGCCAGCAGCTTATCAGGGGCCAATGAAAAACTGTTTTTT
TRBJ1-3,TRBV9,NA,TRBD1,CASTGGGTASSGNTIYF,TGTGCCAGCACCGGCGGGGGGACAGCGAGCTCTGGAAACACCATATATTTT
TRBJ2-1,TRBV18,once,NA,CASSPRQHTYNEQFF,TGTGCCAGCTCACCTAGACAGCATACCTACAATGAGCAGTTCTTC
TRBJ1-1,TRBV30,NA,NA,CAWSRDGGTEAFF,TGTGCCTGGAGTAGGGACGGGGGGACTGAAGCTTTCTTT
TRBJ2-5,TRBV7-9,NA,TRBD2,CASSSGRTSLGYRKETQYF,TGTGCCAGCAGCTCAGGGCGGACTAGCCTTGGTTACAGGAAGGAGACCCAGTACTTC
TRBJ1-2,TRBV11-3,NA,TRBD1,CASSSRGQGNYGYTF,TGTGCCAGCAGCTCGAGAGGACAGGGTAACTATGGCTACACCTTC
TRBJ1-2,TRBV11-2,NA,TRBD1,CASRGISQDRRWYGYTF,TGTGCCAGCAGGGGGATCAGTCAGGACAGGCGTTGGTATGGCTACACCTTC
TRBJ2-7,TRBV10-2,NA,TRBD2,CASSPLTSGTYEQYF,TGCGCCAGCAGCCCCCTGACTAGCGGGACCTACGAGCAGTACTTC
TRBJ1-4,TRBV6-5,NA,TRBD1,CASSLGQGGGIELFF,TGTGCCAGCAGTTTGGGTCAGGGGGGCGGGATAGAACTGTTTTTT
TRBJ1-2,TRBV18,NA,TRBD1,CASSNTGEPNYGYTF,TGTGCCAGCTCAAACACAGGGGAACCTAACTATGGCTACACCTTC
TRBJ1-6,TRBV28,NA,NA,CASSLSGGSYNSPLHF,TGTGCCAGCAGTTTATCGGGGGGCTCCTATAATTCACCCCTCCACTTT
TRBJ2-7,TRBV15,once,TRBD2,CATSNSGSLAYEQYF,TGTGCCACCAGCAATAGCGGGAGCCTTGCCTACGAGCAGTACTTC
TRBJ2-3,TRBV15,NA,NA,CATSSWEGDPTDTQYF,TGTGCCACCAGCAGCTGGGAGGGGGATCCCACAGATACGCAGTATTTT
TRBJ1-5,TRBV7-8,NA,NA,CASSLQGLGNQPQHF,TGTGCCAGCAGCTTACAGGGGTTGGGCAATCAGCCCCAGCATTTT
TRBJ1-5,TRBV2,few,TRBD1,CASRGQTDQPQHF,TGTGCCAGCAGGGGACAGACGGATCAGCCCCAGCATTTT
TRBJ2-3,TRBV5-6,NA,NA,CASSLDQNTQYF,TGTGCCAGCAGCTTGGATCAGAATACGCAGTATTTT
TRBJ2-7,TRBV19,NA,NA,CASSIGGGTPYEQYF,TGTGCCAGTAGTATAGGAGGAGGGACCCCCTACGAGCAGTACTTC
TRBJ2-3,TRBV4-1,NA,TRBD2,CASSQQGTSITDTQYF,TGCGCCAGCAGCCAGCAGGGGACTAGTATCACAGATACGCAGTATTTT
TRBJ1-2,TRBV2,NA,TRBD1,CASSVGTGSGYTF,TGTGCCAGCAGTGTAGGGACAGGGTCTGGCTACACCTTC
TRBJ2-1,TRBV11-3,NA,NA,CASSLDAGFGNEQFF,TGTGCCAGCAGCTTAGACGCGGGGTTCGGGAATGAGCAGTTCTTC
TRBJ2-7,TRBV5-1,NA,NA,CASSLDSPRGEQYF,TGCGCCAGCAGCTTGGACTCGCCGAGAGGCGAGCAGTACTTC
TRBJ2-2,TRBV18,NA,NA,CASPTGTLNTGELFF,TGTGCCAGCCCAACCGGGACTTTGAACACCGGGGAGCTGTTTTTT
TRBJ1-3,TRBV10-3,NA,NA,CAISESPGNTIYF,TGTGCCATCAGTGAGTCCCCAGGAAACACCATATATTTT
TRBJ1-1,TRBV19,NA,NA,CATSGSGTEAFF,TGTGCCACCTCGGGTTCAGGGACTGAAGCTTTCTTT
TRBJ1-5,TRBV9,NA,NA,CASSVGRGRQPQHF,TGTGCCAGCAGCGTAGGGCGGGGGAGGCAGCCCCAGCATTTT
TRBJ2-5,TRBV2,NA,TRBD1,CATYRGGMKYQETQYF,TGTGCCACGTACAGGGGCGGCATGAAGTACCAAGAGACCCAGTACTTC
TRBJ2-5,TRBV7-6,few,TRBD2,CASRAGSGGPGETQYF,TGTGCCAGCAGGGCGGGATCGGGAGGGCCGGGAGAGACCCAGTACTTC
TRBJ1-1,TRBV12-3/TRBV12-4,NA,NA,CASSPRGGTEAFF,TGTGCCAGCAGTCCGAGAGGGGGCACTGAAGCTTTCTTT
TRBJ1-2,TRBV30,NA,NA,CAWSVKPSYGYTF,TGTGCCTGGAGTGTTAAACCGAGCTATGGCTACACCTTC
TRBJ2-1,TRBV4-2,NA,TRBD2,CASSPETSGRPYNEQFF,TGTGCCAGCAGCCCCGAGACTAGCGGGAGGCCCTACAATGAGCAGTTCTTC
TRBJ1-4,TRBV5-1,NA,TRBD1,CASSSDRINEKLFF,TGCGCCAGCAGCTCGGACAGGATTAATGAAAAACTGTTTTTT
TRBJ1-1,TRBV6-4,NA,NA,CASSDSGRFTEAFF,TGTGCCAGCAGTGACTCGGGGAGGTTCACTGAAGCTTTCTTT
TRBJ2-1,TRBV7-9,NA,TRBD2,CASSFGTSGYNEQFF,TGTGCCAGCAGCTTTGGGACTAGCGGATACAATGAGCAGTTCTTC
TRBJ2-3,TRBV24-1,NA,NA,CATSDLPGRTDTQYF,TGTGCCACCAGTGATTTACCCGGGAGAACAGATACGCAGTATTTT
TRBJ1-1,TRBV7-8,NA,NA,CASSLEGVGLNTEAFF,TGTGCCAGCAGCTTAGAGGGGGTAGGGTTGAACACTGAAGCTTTCTTT
TRBJ2-5,TRBV7-9,few,TRBD2,CASSPSGAETQYF,TGTGCCAGCAGCCCTAGCGGGGCAGAGACCCAGTACTTC
TRBJ1-2,TRBV2,NA,NA,CASSPGDGYTF,TGTGCCAGCAGTCCGGGGGACGGCTACACCTTC
TRBJ1-1,TRBV29-1,NA,NA,CSVEEWLNTEAFF,TGCAGCGTTGAAGAGTGGCTGAACACTGAAGCTTTCTTT
TRBJ2-1,TRBV6-2/TRBV6-3,NA,NA,CASSDSGRGYNEQFF,TGTGCCAGCAGTGATTCCGGCAGGGGCTACAATGAGCAGTTCTTC
TRBJ1-1,TRBV5-1,NA,TRBD1,CASSLGATGVAFF,TGCGCCAGCAGCTTGGGGGCCACAGGGGTAGCTTTCTTT
TRBJ1-1,TRBV6-5,NA,NA,CASNKGSKNTEAFF,TGTGCCAGCAATAAGGGGTCGAAGAACACTGAAGCTTTCTTT
TRBJ1-6,TRBV5-1,NA,NA,CASSTGQQNSPLHF,TGCGCCAGCTCCACAGGACAGCAAAATTCACCCCTCCACTTT
TRBJ2-7,TRBV5-1,NA,TRBD2,CASSWGTSGGYEQYF,TGCGCCAGCAGCTGGGGGACTAGCGGGGGTTACGAGCAGTACTTC
TRBJ1-2,TRBV7-9,NA,TRBD1,CASSRDSGLGGYTF,TGTGCCAGCAGCCGGGACAGCGGATTGGGGGGCTACACCTTC
TRBJ1-2,TRBV4-1,NA,TRBD1,CASSRNPGRGQGITYYTF,TGCGCCAGCAGCCGAAACCCCGGGCGGGGACAGGGTATAACCTACTACACCTTC
TRBJ1-4,TRBV27,NA,TRBD1,CASRFQGGFEKLFF,TGTGCCAGCAGATTTCAGGGGGGTTTTGAAAAACTGTTTTTT
TRBJ2-4,TRBV3-1/TRBV3-2,NA,NA,CASSPNSKNIQYF,TGTGCCAGCAGCCCCAACTCCAAAAACATTCAGTACTTC
TRBJ2-5,TRBV5-4,NA,TRBD2,CASGLGREGETQYF,TGTGCCAGCGGCCTCGGACGGGAGGGGGAGACCCAGTACTTC
TRBJ2-7,TRBV19,once,TRBD2,CASSYKGLAAYEQYF,TGTGCCAGTAGTTATAAGGGACTAGCCGCCTACGAGCAGTACTTC
TRBJ2-5,TRBV28,NA,NA,CASRKGVFIETQYF,TGTGCCAGCAGGAAGGGGGTCTTTATAGAGACCCAGTACTTC
TRBJ2-3,TRBV5-1,NA,NA,CASSLARGAGVDTQYF,TGCGCCAGCAGCTTGGCCCGGGGGGCTGGGGTAGATACGCAGTATTTT
TRBJ2-3,TRBV15,NA,TRBD2,CATSRKGGSGADTQYF,TGTGCCACCAGCCGGAAGGGGGGTAGCGGGGCAGATACGCAGTATTTT
TRBJ2-7,TRBV19,NA,NA,CASSGRDTPRNEQYF,TGTGCCAGTAGCGGACGGGACACCCCAAGGAACGAGCAGTACTTC
TRBJ1-4,TRBV2,NA,NA,CASRRVGTRGEKLFF,TGTGCCAGCAGGCGGGTCGGCACCCGAGGTGAAAAACTGTTTTTT